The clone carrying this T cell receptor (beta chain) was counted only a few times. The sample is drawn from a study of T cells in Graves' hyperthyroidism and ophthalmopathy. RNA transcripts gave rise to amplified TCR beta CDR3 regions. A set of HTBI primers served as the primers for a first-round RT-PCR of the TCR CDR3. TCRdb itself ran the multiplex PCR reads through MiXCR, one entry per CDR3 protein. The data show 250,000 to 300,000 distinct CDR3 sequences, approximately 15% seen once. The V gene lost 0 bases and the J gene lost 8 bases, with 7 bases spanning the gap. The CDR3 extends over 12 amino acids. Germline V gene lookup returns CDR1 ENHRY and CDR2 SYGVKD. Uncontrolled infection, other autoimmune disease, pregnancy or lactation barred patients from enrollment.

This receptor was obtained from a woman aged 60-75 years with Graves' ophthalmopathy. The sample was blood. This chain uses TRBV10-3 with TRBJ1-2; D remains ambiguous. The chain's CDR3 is CAISESRVGYTF. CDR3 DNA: TGTGCCATCAGTGAGTCAAGGGTCGGCTACACCTTC.